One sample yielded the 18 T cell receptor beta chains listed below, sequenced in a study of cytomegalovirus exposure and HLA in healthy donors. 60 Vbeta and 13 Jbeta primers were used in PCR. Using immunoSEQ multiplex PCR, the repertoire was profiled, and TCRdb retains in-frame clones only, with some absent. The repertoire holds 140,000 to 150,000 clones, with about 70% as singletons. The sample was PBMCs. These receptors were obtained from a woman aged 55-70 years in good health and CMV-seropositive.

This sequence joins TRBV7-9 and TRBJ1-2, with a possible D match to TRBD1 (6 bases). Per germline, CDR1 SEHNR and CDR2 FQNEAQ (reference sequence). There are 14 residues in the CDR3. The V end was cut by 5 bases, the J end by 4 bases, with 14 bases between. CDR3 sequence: CASSANQGFYGYTF. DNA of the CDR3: TGTGCCAGCAGCGCAAACCAGGGGTTCTATGGCTACACCTTC.

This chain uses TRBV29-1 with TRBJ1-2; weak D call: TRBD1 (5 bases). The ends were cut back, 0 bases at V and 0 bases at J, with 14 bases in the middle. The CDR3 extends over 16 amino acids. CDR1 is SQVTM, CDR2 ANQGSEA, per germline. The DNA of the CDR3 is TGCAGCGTTGAAGATAGGTCGACAGCCGCTAACTATGGCTACACCTTC. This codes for CSVEDRSTAANYGYTF.

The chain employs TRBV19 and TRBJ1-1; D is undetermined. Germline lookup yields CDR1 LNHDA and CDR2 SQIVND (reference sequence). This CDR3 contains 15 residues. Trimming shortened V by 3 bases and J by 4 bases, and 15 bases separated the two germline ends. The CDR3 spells CASSMSTISATEAFF. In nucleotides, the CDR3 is TGTGCCAGTAGTATGTCGACCATAAGCGCCACTGAAGCTTTCTTT.

The chain's CDR3 is CASSRTSGGETQYF. CDR3 nucleotide sequence: TGTGCCAGCTCGCGGACTAGCGGGGGCGAGACCCAGTACTTC. The chain has TRBV27 and TRBJ2-5, with 13 bases matching TRBD2. CDR3 length equals 14 residues. Germline V gene data show CDR1 as MNHEY and CDR2 as SMNVEV (reference sequence). V lost 8 bases to trimming and J lost 5 bases; unmatched junction nucleotides: 5.

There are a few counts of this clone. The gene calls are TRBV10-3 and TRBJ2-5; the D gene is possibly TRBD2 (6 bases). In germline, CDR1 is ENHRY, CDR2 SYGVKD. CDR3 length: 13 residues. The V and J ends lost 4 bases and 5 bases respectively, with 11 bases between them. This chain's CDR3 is CAISGVEGETQYF. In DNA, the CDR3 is TGTGCCATCAGTGGAGTGGAGGGGGAGACCCAGTACTTC.

CDR3 in DNA: TGCGCCAGCAGCCAAGAAAACAGGGACACTGAAGCTTTCTTT. It specifies CASSQENRDTEAFF. This chain joins TRBV4-1 and TRBJ1-1, with D tentatively TRBD1 (6 bases). V lost 0 bases and J 3 bases, leaving 8 bases between the germline ends. In germline, CDR1 is MGHRA, CDR2 YSYEKL. The CDR3 totals 14 residues.

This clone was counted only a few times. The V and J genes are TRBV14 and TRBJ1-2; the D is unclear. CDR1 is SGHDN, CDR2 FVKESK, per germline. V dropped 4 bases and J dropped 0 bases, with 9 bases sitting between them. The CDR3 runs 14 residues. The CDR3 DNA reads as TGTGCCAGCAGCCCTCTCCCCGCTAACTATGGCTACACCTTC. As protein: CASSPLPANYGYTF.

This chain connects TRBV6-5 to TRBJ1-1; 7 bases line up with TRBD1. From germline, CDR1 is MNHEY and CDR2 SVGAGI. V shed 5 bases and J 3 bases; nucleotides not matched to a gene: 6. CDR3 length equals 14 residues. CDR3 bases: TGTGCCAGCAGTACTAGGACAGGCGACACTGAAGCTTTCTTT. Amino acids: CASSTRTGDTEAFF.

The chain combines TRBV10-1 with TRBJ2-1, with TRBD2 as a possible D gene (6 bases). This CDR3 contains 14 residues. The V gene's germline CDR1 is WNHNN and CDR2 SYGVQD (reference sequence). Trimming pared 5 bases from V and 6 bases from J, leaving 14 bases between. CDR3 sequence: CASSRTSSGNEQFF. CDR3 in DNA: TGCGCCAGCAGTCGAACTAGCTCAGGCAATGAGCAGTTCTTC.

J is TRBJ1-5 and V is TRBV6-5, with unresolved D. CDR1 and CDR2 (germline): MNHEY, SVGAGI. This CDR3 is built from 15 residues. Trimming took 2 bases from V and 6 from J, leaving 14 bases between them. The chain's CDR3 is CASSYAASMLQPQHF. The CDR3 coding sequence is TGTGCCAGCAGTTACGCGGCCTCTATGCTTCAGCCCCAGCATTTT.

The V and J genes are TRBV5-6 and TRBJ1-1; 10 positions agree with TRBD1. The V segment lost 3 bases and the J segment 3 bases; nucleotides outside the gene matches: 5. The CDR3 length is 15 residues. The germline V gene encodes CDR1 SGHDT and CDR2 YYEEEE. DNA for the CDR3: TGTGCCAGCAGCTGGTTGACAGGGGGCCACACTGAAGCTTTCTTT. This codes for CASSWLTGGHTEAFF.

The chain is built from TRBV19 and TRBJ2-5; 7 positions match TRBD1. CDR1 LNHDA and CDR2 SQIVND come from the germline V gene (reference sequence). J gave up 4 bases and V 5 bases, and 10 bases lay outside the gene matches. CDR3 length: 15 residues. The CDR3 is CASSPATGLGETQYF. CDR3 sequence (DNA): TGTGCCAGTAGTCCGGCGACAGGGCTTGGAGAGACCCAGTACTTC.

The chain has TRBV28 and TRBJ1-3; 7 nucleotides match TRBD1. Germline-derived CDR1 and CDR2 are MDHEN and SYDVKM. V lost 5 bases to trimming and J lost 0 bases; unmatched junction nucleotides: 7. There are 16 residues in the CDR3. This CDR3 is CASSPGQALSGNTIYF. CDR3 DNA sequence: TGTGCCAGCAGTCCCGGACAGGCGCTCTCTGGAAACACCATATATTTT.

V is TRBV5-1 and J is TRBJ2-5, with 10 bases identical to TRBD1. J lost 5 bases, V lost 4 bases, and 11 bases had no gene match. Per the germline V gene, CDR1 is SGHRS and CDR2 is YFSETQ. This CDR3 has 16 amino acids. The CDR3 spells CASSPRDRGVGETQYF. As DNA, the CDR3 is TGCGCCAGCAGCCCCCGGGACAGGGGAGTCGGGGAGACCCAGTACTTC.

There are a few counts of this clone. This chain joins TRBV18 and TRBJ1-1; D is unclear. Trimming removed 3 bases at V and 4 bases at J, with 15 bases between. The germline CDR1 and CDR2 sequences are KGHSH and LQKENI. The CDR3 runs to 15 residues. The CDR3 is CASSPRGESGTEAFF. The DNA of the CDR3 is TGTGCCAGCTCACCCCGCGGGGAAAGTGGCACTGAAGCTTTCTTT.

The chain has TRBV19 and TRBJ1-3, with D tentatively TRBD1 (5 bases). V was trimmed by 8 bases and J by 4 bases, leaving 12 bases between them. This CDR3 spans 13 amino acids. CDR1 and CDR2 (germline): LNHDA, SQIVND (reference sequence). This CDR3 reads CASDQGPGNTIYF. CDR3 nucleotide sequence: TGTGCCAGTGATCAGGGCCCGGGAAACACCATATATTTT.

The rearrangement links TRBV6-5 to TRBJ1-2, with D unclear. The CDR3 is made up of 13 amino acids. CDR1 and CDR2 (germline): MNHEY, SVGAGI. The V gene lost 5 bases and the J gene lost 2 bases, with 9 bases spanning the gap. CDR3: CASSPTGNYGYTF. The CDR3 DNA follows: TGTGCCAGCAGTCCGACGGGAAACTATGGCTACACCTTC.

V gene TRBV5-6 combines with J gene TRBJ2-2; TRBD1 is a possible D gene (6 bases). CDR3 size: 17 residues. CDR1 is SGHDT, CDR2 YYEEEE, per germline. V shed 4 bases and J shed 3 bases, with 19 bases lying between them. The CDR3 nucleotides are TGTGCCAGCAGCGGGGACAATAGGGGCACATACACCGGGGAGCTGTTTTTT. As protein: CASSGDNRGTYTGELFF.